What follows are 29 T cell receptor beta chains derived from one specimen sequenced in a study of T cells in Graves' hyperthyroidism and ophthalmopathy. Amplification targeted TCR beta CDR3 regions from RNA transcripts. The TCR CDR3 first-round RT-PCR relied on the HTBI primer set. TCRdb used MiXCR to reprocess the multiplex PCR reads, holding one entry per CDR3 protein. This table holds about 95,000 distinct CDR3 sequences, roughly 40% found once. The sample comprised peripheral blood or thyroid tissue (not recorded which). The receptor set was obtained from a woman in her twenties or thirties with Graves' hyperthyroidism.

This clonotype was seen many times. The chain is built from TRBV28 and TRBJ1-1; D remains unclear. CDR1 and CDR2 (germline): MDHEN, SYDVKM. V lost 3 bases to trimming and J lost 0 bases, with 5 bases between them. The CDR3 has 13 amino acids. The CDR3 reads CASSLNLNTEAFF. The DNA of the CDR3 is TGTGCCAGCAGTTTGAATCTGAACACTGAAGCTTTCTTT. Full variable domain (rest looked up from reference TRBV28 and TRBJ1-1): DVKVTQSSRYLVKRTGEKVFLECVQDMDHENMFWYRQDPGLGLRLIYFSYDVKMKEKGDIPEGYSVSREKKERFSLILESASTNQTSMYLCASSLNLNTEAFFGQGTRLTVV.

This clonotype was observed at least ten times. The V and J genes are TRBV10-2 and TRBJ1-6, with D maybe TRBD1 (5 bases). Germline-derived CDR1 and CDR2 are WSHSY and SAAADI. The CDR3 extends over 15 amino acids. The V end was cut by 2 bases, the J end by 10 bases, with 15 bases between. The CDR3 DNA reads as TGCGCCAGCAGTGAGGCAGGGAAGTTGAGATCACCCCTCCACTTT. Protein product: CASSEAGKLRSPLHF.

The chain links TRBV7-9 to TRBJ2-3; 13 bases are a match to TRBD2. Germline CDR1 and CDR2: SEHNR and FQNEAQ (reference sequence). V gave up 5 bases and J gave up 11 bases; unmatched junction bases: 13. The CDR3 loop spans 16 amino acids. CDR3 DNA: TGTGCCAGCAGCCCCGGACTAGCGGGAGCGCGCGGGGAGCAGTATTTT. This sequence encodes CASSPGLAGARGEQYF.

Concerning this clonotype itself: Likely a read error: the CDR3 ends without its conserved phenylalanine or tryptophan. The V gene is TRBV2, the J gene TRBJ2-7; possible D gene TRBD2, 6 bases. The germline V gene has CDR1 SNHLY and CDR2 FYNNEI. The V end lost 8 bases, the J end lost 1 base, and 15 bases lay between the germline ends. CDR3 length: 14 amino acids. The CDR3 coding sequence is TGTGCCAGCCAGACCAGCGGGTCGTCCTACGAGCAGTACCTC. Amino acids: CASQTSGSSYEQYL.

Details on this clonotype: This likely comes from a read error, as the CDR3 has no conserved phenylalanine or tryptophan at its end. Because the CDR3's place on the DNA is in doubt, the DNA is left out and the CDR3 is given as listed by TCRdb. The V gene is TRBV7-9, the J gene TRBJ2-7; TRBD2 is the table's D call and was not checked against the DNA. The germline gives CDR1 SEHNR, CDR2 FQNEAQ (reference sequence). The CDR3 is 8 residues long, counting both termini. This CDR3 reads CASSPGAG.

J is TRBJ2-3 and V is TRBV12-3 or TRBV12-4; 13 bases agree with TRBD2. Losses at the gene ends were 5 bases for V and 7 bases for J; bases not matched to a gene: 6. The CDR3 sequence is 15 residues long. The CDR3 loop reads CASSTRTSGGYTQYF. The CDR3 nucleotides are TGTGCCAGCAGTACCCGGACTAGCGGGGGTTATACGCAGTATTTT.

This clonotype was seen repeatedly, ten times or more. The chain couples TRBV27 to TRBJ2-5, with D maybe TRBD1 (6 bases). Germline V lookup: CDR1 MNHEY, CDR2 SMNVEV (reference sequence). V gave up 4 bases and J gave up 5 bases, with 14 bases separating them. The CDR3 loop spans 14 amino acids. The CDR3 here is CASSSLGGPETQYF. CDR3 coding DNA: TGTGCCAGCAGTTCCTTAGGGGGACCGGAGACCCAGTACTTC.

This clonotype was detected ten times or more. CDR3 coding DNA: TGTGCCAGCAGCTTAGTGGGGGGAGCCCAAGCCTACGAGCAGTACTTC. Encoded protein: CASSLVGGAQAYEQYF. V gene TRBV7-2 combines with J gene TRBJ2-7; possible D gene TRBD2, 6 bases. Germline-derived CDR1 and CDR2 are SGHTA and FQGNSA. The ends were cut back, 1 base at V and 2 bases at J, with 15 bases in the middle. This CDR3 region has 16 residues.

The chain recombines TRBV10-3 with TRBJ1-1; a possible D gene is TRBD1 (6 bases). In germline, CDR1 is ENHRY, CDR2 SYGVKD. There are 14 residues in the CDR3. Between the trimmed V and J ends, which lost 3 bases and 2 bases, there was a span of 10 bases. CDR3 sequence (DNA): TGTGCCATCAGTGAAGGACAGTATAACACTGAAGCTTTCTTT. Protein: CAISEGQYNTEAFF.

There are many counts of this clonotype. This chain's CDR3 is CASTSDTSYEQYF. As DNA, the CDR3 is TGTGCCAGCACCTCGGACACCTCCTACGAGCAGTACTTC. The gene calls are TRBV6-5 and TRBJ2-7; maybe TRBD1 (5 bases). Trimming removed 7 bases from V and 0 bases from J, with 10 bases in between. The CDR3 is made up of 13 amino acids. CDR1 is MNHEY, CDR2 SVGAGI, per germline.

About this clonotype: Possible read error: a much larger clone is one base away. This CDR3 is missing its conserved last phenylalanine or tryptophan, likely due to a read error. V usage is TRBV7-8 and J usage is TRBJ2-3; D gene uncertain. The germline V gene encodes CDR1 SGHVS and CDR2 FQNEAQ. V lost 3 bases to trimming and J lost 2 bases, with 12 bases between them. This CDR3 has 15 amino acids. As DNA, the CDR3 is TGTGCCAGCAGCTTTCGGCCCGGCTTCACAGATACGCAGTATCTT. This sequence encodes CASSFRPGFTDTQYL.

The rearrangement uses TRBV7-3 and TRBJ2-7; 10 bases match TRBD1. CDR3 length: 13 residues. Germline V gene lookup returns CDR1 SGHTA and CDR2 FQGTGA. Trimming cost V 8 bases and J 7 bases; bases outside gene matches: 8. DNA of the CDR3: TGTGCCAGCCACGGACAGGGGGGCGGGGAGCAGTACTTC. Amino acid sequence: CASHGQGGGEQYF.

This clonotype was counted at least ten times. As DNA, the CDR3 is TGCGCCAGCAGCCAAGTGGGGACTAGCGCCCCTGGGTATTTT. Translated: CASSQVGTSAPGYF. This chain joins TRBV4-1 and TRBJ2-3, with 10 bases that match TRBD2. V lost 1 base, J lost 14 bases, and 9 bases stayed unmatched. The length of the CDR3 is 14 residues. Per the germline V gene, CDR1 is MGHRA and CDR2 is YSYEKL.

Note on this clonotype: An end of the junction differs from the germline gene, which may be a read error. The V call is TRBV2, the J call TRBJ1-2; possible D gene TRBD1, 6 bases. In germline, CDR1 is SNHLY, CDR2 FYNNEI. The length of the CDR3 is 9 residues. In nucleotides, the CDR3 is TGTGCCAGCAACTGGGGGCAAAACTTC. It yields the protein CASNWGQNF.

This clonotype was seen repeatedly, ten times or more. J is TRBJ2-7 and V is TRBV18; D gene ambiguous. CDR1 is KGHSH, CDR2 LQKENI, per germline. V lost 3 bases, J lost 5 bases, and 5 bases lay in between. The CDR3 sequence is 11 residues long. Here the CDR3 reads CASSPTDEQYF. CDR3 nucleotide sequence: TGTGCCAGCTCACCCACCGACGAGCAGTACTTC.

This clonotype was observed at least ten times. The chain employs TRBV7-8 and TRBJ1-5; 7 nucleotides match TRBD1. The CDR3 extends over 12 amino acids. Germline CDR1 SGHVS, CDR2 FQNEAQ. The trim removed 4 bases at V and 6 bases at J, leaving 0 bases unmatched. The CDR3 protein is CASSYRGQPQHF. The CDR3 nucleotides are TGTGCCAGCAGCTACAGGGGTCAGCCCCAGCATTTT. The variable domain in full, completed from reference TRBV7-8 and TRBJ1-5, reads GAGVSQSPRYKVAKRGQDVALRCDPISGHVSLFWYQQALGQGPEFLTYFQNEAQLDKSGLPSDRFFAERPEGSVSTLKIQRTQQEDSAVYLCASSYRGQPQHFGDGTRLSIL.

In DNA, the CDR3 is TGTGCCAGCCGCGGGACAGGGGGCTACACTGAAGCTTTCTTT. It yields the protein CASRGTGGYTEAFF. V and J are TRBV7-9 and TRBJ1-1; 12 nucleotides line up with TRBD1. The junction had 4 bases not matched to a gene; V was cut back by 8 bases and J by 3 bases. The germline V gene has CDR1 SEHNR and CDR2 FQNEAQ (reference sequence). The CDR3 covers 14 residues.

The genes are TRBV5-1 and TRBJ1-1; perhaps TRBD1 as D (6 bases). CDR3 length: 15 residues. V gave up 3 bases and J gave up 3 bases, with 15 bases separating them. CDR1 is SGHRS and CDR2 is YFSETQ in the germline V gene. The CDR3 DNA reads TGCGCCAGCAGCTCTATACAGGGAGTCGACACTGAAGCTTTCTTT. The encoded protein is CASSSIQGVDTEAFF.

Concerning this clonotype itself: Mismatch with germline at one junction end may stem from a read error. The chain has TRBV30 and TRBJ1-4, with 7 bases fitting TRBD1. The CDR3 is 12 amino acids. CDR1 and CDR2 from the germline V gene are GTSNPN and SVGIG (reference sequence). The CDR3 spells CAFPTGEEKLSF. In nucleotides, the CDR3 is TGTGCCTTCCCTACAGGGGAGGAAAAACTGTCTTTT.

J is TRBJ2-6 and V is TRBV11-2; D call uncertain. Germline V gives CDR1 SGHAT, CDR2 FQNNGV. CDR3 length: 9 residues. The ends were cut back, 0 bases at V and 16 bases at J, with 1 base in the middle. DNA for the CDR3: TGTGCCAGCAGCTTAGATCTGACTTTC. Its protein is CASSLDLTF.

There are many counts of this clonotype. The chain recombines TRBV4-1 with TRBJ2-7; weak D call: TRBD2 (6 bases). CDR1 and CDR2 from the germline V gene are MGHRA and YSYEKL. V lost 3 bases and J lost 4, with 22 bases in between. CDR3 size: 17 residues. CDR3 in amino acids: CASSHRPRHRGGYEQYF. The CDR3 DNA is TGCGCCAGCAGCCACCGACCAAGACATAGGGGAGGATACGAGCAGTACTTC.

This clonotype was counted many times. V usage is TRBV29-1 and J usage is TRBJ1-3, with D unclear. Germline-derived CDR1 and CDR2 are SQVTM and ANQGSEA. Trimming cost V 4 bases and J 0 bases, with 4 bases left between them. The CDR3 covers 12 residues. This CDR3 reads CSVGFSGNTIYF. CDR3 nucleotides: TGCAGCGTTGGCTTCTCTGGAAACACCATATATTTT.

This clonotype has ten or more counts. V and J are TRBV5-1 and TRBJ2-2, with 11 bases that match TRBD2. Losses at the gene ends were 5 bases for V and 8 bases for J; bases not matched to a gene: 14. The CDR3 is 17 amino acids. From germline, CDR1 is SGHRS and CDR2 YFSETQ. The CDR3 loop reads CASSGTSGNIPPGELFF. CDR3 nucleotide sequence: TGCGCCAGCAGTGGGACTAGCGGTAATATCCCGCCTGGGGAGCTGTTTTTT.

This clonotype has at least ten counts. The V and J genes are TRBV5-5 and TRBJ1-2; 9 nucleotides line up with TRBD1. The germline CDR1 and CDR2 sequences are SGHKS and YYEKEE (reference sequence). The CDR3 consists of 13 residues. V trimming: 4 bases; J trimming: 4 bases; junction bases outside the gene matches: 2. CDR3 residues: CASSGDRAYGYTF. The CDR3 nucleotides are TGTGCCAGCAGCGGGGACAGGGCCTATGGCTACACCTTC.

This clonotype was found many times. The chain employs TRBV4-1 and TRBJ1-2; TRBD1 matches at 8 bases. The V gene's germline CDR1 is MGHRA and CDR2 YSYEKL. The CDR3 spans 15 residues. V was pared by 4 bases and J by 6 bases, with 10 bases of the junction left unmatched. Written as DNA, the CDR3 is TGCGCCAGCAGCCTATTTACTTCAGGGGGCGATGGCTACACCTTC. Translated: CASSLFTSGGDGYTF.

J is TRBJ2-5 and V is TRBV11-2; 9 bases line up with TRBD1. From germline, CDR1 is SGHAT and CDR2 FQNNGV. The V and J ends lost 4 bases and 4 bases, in that order; junction bases with no gene match: 13. The CDR3 runs 17 residues. The CDR3 loop reads CASSSLWGQGTAETQYF. In DNA, the CDR3 is TGTGCCAGCAGCTCCCTTTGGGGACAGGGAACCGCAGAGACCCAGTACTTC.

Points on this clonotype: This may arise from a read error, as a much more abundant clone is one base away. The chain employs TRBV7-9 and TRBJ1-2; a weak D match, TRBD1 (6 bases). The CDR3 loop spans 15 amino acids. Germline V gives CDR1 SEHNR, CDR2 FQNEAQ (reference sequence). The V end was cut by 8 bases, the J end by 4 bases, with 20 bases between. CDR3 bases: TGTGCCAGCTGCCAAGATCCAGTAGGGGGCTATGGCTACACCTTC. This encodes CASCQDPVGGYGYTF.

This clonotype appeared many times. This chain links TRBV5-5 with TRBJ1-1, with D hard to call. Germline lookup yields CDR1 SGHKS and CDR2 YYEKEE (reference sequence). CDR3 length equals 12 residues. V was cut by 0 bases and J by 7 bases, with 7 bases left in between. CDR3 amino acids: CASSLGPYEAFF. The CDR3 coding sequence is TGTGCCAGCAGCTTGGGTCCGTATGAAGCTTTCTTT.

In its sample, this clonotype was seen many times. V usage is TRBV7-9 and J usage is TRBJ1-4; TRBD1 matches 10 bases. Per the germline V gene, CDR1 is SEHNR and CDR2 is FQNEAQ (reference sequence). This CDR3 has 18 residues. J lost 0 bases, V lost 5 bases, and 9 bases had no gene match. The CDR3 region has the DNA TGTGCCAGCAGCCCAACGACAGGGGGCTATGCAACTAATGAAAAACTGTTTTTT. Residues: CASSPTTGGYATNEKLFF.